Below are 12 T cell receptor beta chains sequenced from a single sample in a study of blood T cell repertoires in COVID-19. Clones were read by immunoSEQ multiplex PCR, and TCRdb kept only the in-frame ones, dropping some. The sample contains about 150,000 clones, 80% of which appear only once. Specimen: peripheral blood. Source of these receptors: a man between 60 and 75 years old with acute or convalescent COVID-19.

The chain couples TRBV21-1 to TRBJ2-7; TRBD2, the table's D call, was not compared with the DNA. TRBV21-1 is shown as a pseudogene. This CDR3 contains 11 residues. CDR3 residues: CASHGYYEQYF. In DNA, the CDR3 is TGTGCCAGTCACGGGTACTACGAGCAGTACTTC.

This chain connects TRBV11-3 to TRBJ1-1; D is perhaps TRBD1 (5 bases). The V and J ends lost 8 bases and 4 bases respectively, with 14 bases between them. In germline, CDR1 is SGHNT, CDR2 YENEEA. The CDR3 covers 13 residues. The CDR3 region has the DNA TGTGCCAGCGAAAGGGGAGGTAGCACTGAAGCTTTCTTT. This gives the protein CASERGGSTEAFF.

The chain links TRBV10-3 to TRBJ1-3, with 10 positions matching TRBD1. V lost 6 bases to trimming and J lost 8 bases; unmatched junction nucleotides: 7. Germline V gene lookup returns CDR1 ENHRY and CDR2 SYGVKD. This CDR3 contains 14 residues. The CDR3, as DNA: TGTGCCATCAGGCGACAGGGGGCCGGGGACACCATATATTTT. This codes for CAIRRQGAGDTIYF.

The V gene is TRBV24-1, the J gene TRBJ2-3; TRBD2 matches at 7 bases. Unmatched junction bases numbered 15, after V lost 3 bases and J lost 7 bases. From germline, CDR1 is KGHDR and CDR2 SFDVKD. The CDR3 sequence is 17 residues long. The CDR3 DNA sequence: TGTGCCACCAGTGATCCGACTAGCAGAGATAAAAGGCATACGCAGTATTTT. It translates to CATSDPTSRDKRHTQYF.

V usage is TRBV12-5 and J usage is TRBJ2-1, with 8 bases identical to TRBD1. Trimming removed 2 bases from V and 9 bases from J; junction bases left unmatched: 9. This CDR3 contains 15 residues. Germline V CDR1 and CDR2: LGHNT, FRNRAP. The chain's CDR3 is CASGLNPSTGGEQFF. The CDR3 nucleotides are TGTGCTAGTGGTTTGAACCCGTCTACAGGGGGTGAGCAGTTCTTC.

This chain joins TRBV10-3 and TRBJ2-1; TRBD2 is a possible D gene (6 bases). Trimming cost V 2 bases and J 7 bases, with 15 bases left between them. The CDR3 contains 15 residues. Germline V gene data show CDR1 as ENHRY and CDR2 as SYGVKD. The CDR3 loop is CAISETRIGGNEQFF. For the CDR3, the DNA is TGTGCCATCAGTGAGACGCGGATCGGAGGGAATGAGCAGTTCTTC.

This clone turned up a few times. Additional DNA sequences in this sample encode the identical CDR3. The chain is built from TRBV7-2 and TRBJ2-7, with D possibly matching TRBD2 (6 bases). V was clipped by 5 bases and J by 0 bases, with 11 bases between them. The CDR3 is 14 residues long. Germline V lookup: CDR1 SGHTA, CDR2 FQGNSA. The CDR3: CASSPRRGSYEQYF. The CDR3 DNA follows: TGTGCCAGCAGCCCCCGGCGGGGCTCCTACGAGCAGTACTTC.

The chain couples TRBV7-6 to TRBJ1-4; 9 bases map to TRBD1. Trimming cost V 8 bases and J 8 bases; bases outside gene matches: 9. The CDR3 has 14 residues. Germline assignment: CDR1 SGHVS and CDR2 FNYEAQ. CDR3 in amino acids: CASGLQGAGEKLFF. DNA of the CDR3: TGTGCCAGCGGGTTACAGGGGGCTGGAGAAAAACTGTTTTTT.

This clone was recorded only once. The chain is built from TRBV5-4 and TRBJ2-5, with TRBD2 matching over 15 bases. The CDR3 contains 14 residues. V was pared by 10 bases and J by 4 bases, with 5 bases of the junction left unmatched. From germline, CDR1 is SGHNT and CDR2 YYREEE (reference sequence). The CDR3 spells CAAGLAGGLETQYF. As DNA, the CDR3 is TGTGCCGCAGGACTAGCGGGAGGGCTAGAGACCCAGTACTTC.

The CDR3: CASSPDGLPYEQYF. The CDR3 coding sequence is TGTGCCAGCTCACCCGATGGGCTCCCCTACGAGCAGTACTTC. The chain has TRBV18 and TRBJ2-7; unclear D gene. CDR3 length: 14 amino acids. CDR1 is KGHSH, CDR2 LQKENI, per germline. The V and J ends lost 3 bases and 2 bases respectively, with 11 bases between them. Looking up the rest from reference TRBV18 and TRBJ2-7 gives the full variable domain: NAGVMQNPRHLVRRRGQEARLRCSPMKGHSHVYWYRQLPEEGLKFMVYLQKENIIDESGMPKERFSAEFPKEGPSILRIQQVVRGDSAAYFCASSPDGLPYEQYFGPGTRLTVT.

This CDR3 is CASSSTGDGTQYF. The CDR3 nucleotides are TGTGCCAGCAGCTCGACAGGGGATGGGACCCAGTACTTC. The chain carries TRBV5-5 and TRBJ2-5; 8 bases align to TRBD1. After removal of 3 bases from V and 7 bases from J, the junction contained 5 bases not matched to a gene. The CDR3 extends over 13 amino acids. Germline CDR1 and CDR2: SGHKS and YYEKEE (reference sequence).

The chain recombines TRBV6-5 with TRBJ2-7; 8 nucleotides align to TRBD2. The CDR3 consists of 15 residues. V dropped 8 bases and J dropped 1; count of bases not matched to a gene: 10. Looked up from germline, CDR1 is MNHEY and CDR2 is SVGAGI. CDR3 residues: CASFDLGGGSYEQYF. CDR3 nucleotide sequence: TGTGCCAGCTTTGACCTCGGGGGGGGGTCCTACGAGCAGTACTTC.